A single sample gave rise to the 28 T cell receptor beta chains below, sequenced in a study of blood T cell repertoires in COVID-19. This table comes from immunoSEQ multiplex PCR, and its TCRdb copy is limited to in-frame clones, with some not included. Altogether tens of thousands of clones are present, 84% being singletons, with the ten largest covering around 14%. Sequencing was carried out using peripheral blood. Receptor source: a human donor in a cohort sampled during active COVID-19.

Turning to this clone: The same CDR3 is also encoded by other DNA sequences in this sample. The chain couples TRBV7-9 to TRBJ1-1; D gene ambiguous. This CDR3 is 15 amino acids long. The germline V gene encodes CDR1 SEHNR and CDR2 FQNEAQ (reference sequence). V was shortened by 1 base and J by 0 bases, with 9 bases between the two germline ends. The chain's CDR3 is CASSLGQVMNTEAFF. The CDR3 coding sequence is TGTGCCAGCAGCTTAGGACAAGTTATGAACACTGAAGCTTTCTTT.

The chain joins TRBV19 to TRBJ1-6, with TRBD1 matching over 7 bases. The germline gives CDR1 LNHDA, CDR2 SQIVND (reference sequence). The CDR3 sequence is 13 residues long. Unmatched junction bases numbered 4, after V lost 5 bases and J lost 9 bases. The CDR3 coding sequence is TGTGCCAGTAGTCTCCAGGGGGGTTCACCCCTCCACTTT. The encoded protein is CASSLQGGSPLHF.

This clone was observed a handful of times. V usage is TRBV10-1 and J usage is TRBJ2-2, with D uncertain. This CDR3 spans 13 amino acids. V lost 0 bases to trimming and J lost 6 bases, with 5 bases between them. Germline CDR1 and CDR2: WNHNN and SYGVQD (reference sequence). The CDR3 region is CASSESRAGELFF. For the CDR3, the DNA is TGCGCCAGCAGTGAGTCCCGGGCCGGGGAGCTGTTTTTT.

The chain joins TRBV9 to TRBJ2-7, with 11 bases fitting TRBD1. The V segment lost 3 bases and the J segment 5 bases; nucleotides outside the gene matches: 13. The germline V gene encodes CDR1 SGDLS and CDR2 YYNGEE. CDR3 size: 17 residues. Here the CDR3 reads CASSADRGRIPVDEQYF. DNA for the CDR3: TGTGCCAGCAGCGCGGACAGGGGGCGCATTCCGGTTGACGAGCAGTACTTC.

The chain has TRBV7-2 and TRBJ1-6, with 7 bases lining up with TRBD1. CDR3 length: 18 amino acids. Germline trimming cut 5 bases from V and 0 bases from J; bases unmatched to any gene: 10. Germline CDR1 reads SGHTA; CDR2 reads FQGNSA. The CDR3 spells CASSPKSGQSSYNSPLHF. The CDR3 DNA reads TGTGCCAGCAGCCCCAAATCGGGACAGAGCTCCTATAATTCACCCCTCCACTTT. Using reference TRBV7-2 and TRBJ1-6 for the parts outside the CDR3, the full variable domain is GAGVSQSPSNKVTEKGKDVELRCDPISGHTALYWYRQSLGQGLEFLIYFQGNSAPDKSGLPSDRFSAERTGGSVSTLTIQRTQQEDSAVYLCASSPKSGQSSYNSPLHFGNGTRLTVT.

The count of this clone is one. The rearrangement links TRBV24-1 to TRBJ2-2, with 7 nucleotides matching TRBD1. Trimming cost V 3 bases and J 1 base; bases outside gene matches: 4. This CDR3 is 16 amino acids long. CDR1 is KGHDR and CDR2 is SFDVKD in the germline V gene. For the CDR3, the DNA is TGTGCCACCAGTGATCCCGGGACAGAGAACACCGGGGAGCTGTTTTTT. Protein product: CATSDPGTENTGELFF.

J is TRBJ1-5 and V is TRBV5-4; 7 nucleotides agree with TRBD1. The V gene's germline CDR1 is SGHNT and CDR2 YYREEE (reference sequence). V trimming: 4 bases; J trimming: 3 bases; junction bases outside the gene matches: 4. The CDR3 has 14 residues. For the CDR3, the DNA is TGTGCCAGCAGCCGACAGGGTCTCAATCAGCCCCAGCATTTT. It translates to CASSRQGLNQPQHF.

This chain links TRBV19 with TRBJ1-2; D remains unclear. The CDR3 consists of 17 residues. The V gene lost 0 bases and the J gene lost 6 bases, with 20 bases spanning the gap. Germline V gene data show CDR1 as LNHDA and CDR2 as SQIVND (reference sequence). In DNA form, the CDR3 reads TGTGCCAGTAGTATAGAGTCCATATCCTCCACTGCCAATGGCTACACCTTC. Amino acids: CASSIESISSTANGYTF. Based on the CDR3 plus reference TRBV19 and TRBJ1-2, the full variable domain is DGGITQSPKYLFRKEGQNVTLSCEQNLNHDAMYWYRQDPGQGLRLIYYSQIVNDFQKGDIAEGYSVSREKKESFPLTVTSAQKNPTAFYLCASSIESISSTANGYTFGSGTRLTVV.

The chain uses TRBV7-2 and TRBJ2-1; unclear D gene. The CDR3 totals 13 residues. The germline CDR1 and CDR2 sequences are SGHTA and FQGNSA. Trimming took 1 base from V and 6 from J, leaving 7 bases between them. The CDR3 DNA reads TGTGCCAGCAGCTTAGAAGCAGGCAATGAGCAGTTCTTC. The encoded protein is CASSLEAGNEQFF.

The V call is TRBV7-3, the J call TRBJ1-2; tentatively, D is TRBD1 (5 bases). This CDR3 is 13 amino acids long. V shed 2 bases and J shed 5 bases, with 9 bases lying between them. CDR1 and CDR2 from the germline V gene are SGHTA and FQGTGA. CDR3 sequence reads: CASSLGADYGYTF. The CDR3 DNA sequence: TGTGCCAGCAGCTTAGGGGCCGATTATGGCTACACCTTC.

This clone was found once. This chain joins TRBV13 and TRBJ2-5, with D uncertain. The CDR3 covers 15 residues. V lost 3 bases and J 2 bases, leaving 13 bases between the germline ends. The germline gives CDR1 PRHDT, CDR2 FYEKMQ (reference sequence). CDR3 sequence: CASSFGPELQETQYF. The CDR3 DNA sequence: TGTGCCAGCAGCTTTGGGCCGGAACTTCAAGAGACCCAGTACTTC.

This rearrangement joins TRBV7-3 to TRBJ2-5, with a possible D match to TRBD2 (6 bases). This CDR3 has 13 residues. Germline V gene lookup returns CDR1 SGHTA and CDR2 FQGTGA. The V end lost 8 bases, the J end lost 5 bases, and 15 bases lay between the germline ends. The CDR3 region is CASGTGVTETQYF. CDR3 coding DNA: TGTGCCAGCGGGACTGGGGTCACGGAGACCCAGTACTTC.

The V and J genes are TRBV30 and TRBJ2-3, with 7 bases that match TRBD2. V shed 1 base and J 1 base; nucleotides not matched to a gene: 11. The V gene's germline CDR1 is GTSNPN and CDR2 SVGIG (reference sequence). This CDR3 comprises 17 residues. This chain's CDR3 is CAWSGYSPSGGTDTQYF. The CDR3 DNA sequence: TGTGCCTGGAGTGGTTACTCCCCAAGCGGGGGCACAGATACGCAGTATTTT. The full variable domain, completed using reference TRBV30 and TRBJ2-3, is SQTIHQWPATLVQPVGSPLSLECTVEGTSNPNLYWYRQAAGRGLQLLFYSVGIGQISSEVPQNLSASRPQDRQFILSSKKLLLSDSGFYLCAWSGYSPSGGTDTQYFGPGTRLTVL.

This rearrangement joins TRBV19 to TRBJ2-1; D remains unclear. V lost 2 bases, J lost 2 bases, and 7 bases lay in between. Germline loops: CDR1 LNHDA, CDR2 SQIVND (reference sequence). The length of the CDR3 is 14 residues. The CDR3 sequence: CASSISPAYNEQFF. Written as DNA, the CDR3 is TGTGCCAGTAGTATAAGTCCGGCCTACAATGAGCAGTTCTTC.

The chain recombines TRBV3-1 (or the pseudogene TRBV3-2) with TRBJ1-1; D is perhaps TRBD1 (5 bases). The CDR3 covers 13 residues. The germline gives CDR1 LGHDT, CDR2 YNNKEL (reference sequence). The V and J ends lost 7 bases and 2 bases respectively, with 11 bases between them. The DNA for the CDR3 is TGTGCCAGCACCTGGGGACTAAACACTGAAGCTTTCTTT. Translating it yields CASTWGLNTEAFF.

The chain employs TRBV6-6 and TRBJ1-1; TRBD1 is a possible D gene (5 bases). Trimming took 5 bases from V and 4 from J, leaving 20 bases between them. Germline values: CDR1 MNHNY, CDR2 SVGAGI (reference sequence). This CDR3 is 16 amino acids long. The CDR3 nucleotides are TGTGCCAGCAGTCAAAAATACCTCCAGGGTACCACTGAAGCTTTCTTT. Residues: CASSQKYLQGTTEAFF.

This clone was seen a single time. The J gene is TRBJ2-1, the V gene TRBV19, with a possible D match to TRBD1 (5 bases). This CDR3 is 15 amino acids long. The V gene's germline CDR1 is LNHDA and CDR2 SQIVND (reference sequence). V was shortened by 1 base and J by 0 bases, with 7 bases between the two germline ends. The CDR3 here is CASSIGQGSYNEQFF. The DNA of the CDR3 is TGTGCCAGTAGTATAGGGCAGGGCTCCTACAATGAGCAGTTCTTC.

This clone has just a few counts. The chain carries TRBV30 and TRBJ1-1; D uncertain. Germline CDR1 is GTSNPN and CDR2 is SVGIG (reference sequence). The CDR3 extends over 12 amino acids. V gave up 3 bases and J gave up 5 bases, with 10 bases separating them. CDR3 sequence (DNA): TGTGCCTGGAGAAACGGGATTACTGAAGCTTTCTTT. Translation gives CAWRNGITEAFF.

This clone was seen just once. V gene TRBV5-5 combines with J gene TRBJ1-5; 9 nucleotides line up with TRBD1. The CDR3 is 16 amino acids. V was pared by 0 bases and J by 0 bases, with 1 base of the junction left unmatched. The V gene's germline CDR1 is SGHKS and CDR2 YYEKEE (reference sequence). In DNA form, the CDR3 reads TGTGCCAGCAGCTTGGGGACAGGGGATAGCAATCAGCCCCAGCATTTT. It translates to CASSLGTGDSNQPQHF.

This clone is a singleton in its sample. The rearrangement joins TRBV20-1 to TRBJ2-3, with 11 bases identical to TRBD2. Germline lookup yields CDR1 DFQATT and CDR2 SNEGSKA (reference sequence). There are 14 residues in the CDR3. The trim removed 3 bases at V and 4 bases at J, leaving 3 bases unmatched. CDR3: CSASSGGASDTQYF. For the CDR3, the DNA is TGCAGTGCTAGTAGCGGGGGGGCTTCAGATACGCAGTATTTT.

This chain connects TRBV6-5 to TRBJ2-5; the match to TRBD1 covers 9 bases. With V trimmed by 5 bases and J by 3 bases, 4 bases remained unmatched. CDR1 is MNHEY and CDR2 is SVGAGI in the germline V gene. The CDR3 contains 14 residues. The CDR3 sequence: CASSPGTGKETQYF. CDR3 coding DNA: TGTGCCAGCAGTCCCGGGACAGGGAAAGAGACCCAGTACTTC.

V is TRBV7-9 and J is TRBJ2-1; the match to TRBD2 covers 9 bases. The V gene's germline CDR1 is SEHNR and CDR2 FQNEAQ (reference sequence). The CDR3 extends over 18 amino acids. With 8 bases clipped from V and 1 base from J, the junction kept 15 bases outside the gene matches. Written as DNA, the CDR3 is TGTGCCAGCGAAGTCGGATTAGCGGGGGTGGTATCCTACAATGAGCAGTTCTTC. Translating gives CASEVGLAGVVSYNEQFF. Full variable domain (remainder filled in from reference TRBV7-9 and TRBJ2-1): DTGVSQNPRHKITKRGQNVTFRCDPISEHNRLYWYRQTLGQGPEFLTYFQNEAQLEKSRLLSDRFSAERPKGSFSTLEIQRTEQGDSAMYLCASEVGLAGVVSYNEQFFGPGTRLTVL.

CDR3 bases: TGTGCCAGCAGTGACGGAGGTAGCAATCAGCCCCAGCATTTT. Amino acids: CASSDGGSNQPQHF. The genes are TRBV2 and TRBJ1-5; no firm D call. Per the germline V gene, CDR1 is SNHLY and CDR2 is FYNNEI. This CDR3 has 14 residues. V lost 3 bases and J 0 bases, leaving 6 bases between the germline ends.

The gene calls are TRBV4-1 and TRBJ1-5; D call uncertain. CDR1 is MGHRA and CDR2 is YSYEKL in the germline V gene. The CDR3 has 13 residues. V was trimmed by 2 bases and J by 4 bases, leaving 6 bases between them. CDR3 loop: CASSQLRNQPQHF. CDR3 DNA: TGCGCCAGCAGCCAACTAAGAAATCAGCCCCAGCATTTT.

This clone was observed a single time. This chain links TRBV15 with TRBJ1-4, with D unclear. This CDR3 spans 13 amino acids. Trimming took 5 bases from V and 7 from J, leaving 11 bases between them. CDR1 and CDR2 from the germline V gene are LNHNV and YYDKDF (reference sequence). CDR3 nucleotides: TGTGCCACCAGCGGCGGATCCGGTGAAAAACTGTTTTTT. This gives the protein CATSGGSGEKLFF.

This clone occurred once. The chain carries TRBV9 and TRBJ2-2, with 8 bases identical to TRBD2. The trim removed 3 bases at V and 4 bases at J, leaving 5 bases unmatched. Germline V gene data show CDR1 as SGDLS and CDR2 as YYNGEE. The CDR3 extends over 15 amino acids. CDR3 DNA sequence: TGTGCCAGCAGCGCCACCGGGGGGGCCACCGGGGAGCTGTTTTTT. It yields the protein CASSATGGATGELFF.

The gene calls are TRBV27 and TRBJ1-1; D might be TRBD1 (5 bases). This CDR3 has 16 residues. Per germline, CDR1 MNHEY and CDR2 SMNVEV (reference sequence). V gave up 3 bases and J gave up 3 bases, with 17 bases separating them. CDR3 sequence reads: CASSFRSGVVDTEAFF. Written as DNA, the CDR3 is TGTGCCAGCAGTTTCCGTTCGGGGGTAGTAGACACTGAAGCTTTCTTT.

V gene TRBV2 combines with J gene TRBJ1-1; 9 nucleotides agree with TRBD1. This CDR3 comprises 13 residues. V gave up 6 bases and J gave up 4 bases; unmatched junction bases: 3. The V gene's germline CDR1 is SNHLY and CDR2 FYNNEI. The CDR3 sequence is CASSVQGATEAFF. Written as DNA, the CDR3 is TGTGCCAGCAGCGTACAGGGGGCCACTGAAGCTTTCTTT. The variable domain in full, with the rest retrieved from reference TRBV2 and TRBJ1-1, is EPEVTQTPSHQVTQMGQEVILRCVPISNHLYFYWYRQILGQKVEFLVSFYNNEISEKSEIFDDQFSVERPDGSNFTLKIRSTKLEDSAMYFCASSVQGATEAFFGQGTRLTVV.